A selection of T cell receptor beta chains follows, all from one sample in a study of identical twins. Using its own MiXCR run on the 5' RACE reads, TCRdb lists one record per CDR3 protein. The table shows approximately 240,000 distinct CDR3 sequences, with more than 12% occurring only once. Sequenced sample: memory (CD45RO+) T cells sorted from blood. All receptors derive from a woman in her late teens or twenties in good health. The CDR3 runs from the conserved cysteine through the conserved F or W. The D gene is left open where the match is weak. Rows give clone size only sometimes, using once, few, many, or a class for an expanded clone.

. | TRBJ1-2 | TRBV5-1 | few | CASSLEDGRGGYTF | TGCGCCAGCAGCTTGGAGGACGGCAGGGGCGGCTACACCTTC
. | TRBJ2-1 | TRBV18 | few | CASSLQGTSYNEQFF | TGTGCCAGCTCACTCCAGGGAACCTCCTACAATGAGCAGTTCTTC
. | TRBJ1-1 | TRBV27 | few | CASSKQRRNTEAFF | TGTGCCAGCAGTAAACAGCGAAGGAACACTGAAGCCTTCTTT
TRBD2 | TRBJ2-3 | TRBV20-1 | . | CSARLAGITDTQYF | TGCAGTGCCCGACTAGCGGGTATCACAGATACGCAGTATTTT
. | TRBJ2-7 | TRBV12-3/TRBV12-4 | . | CASSFWPTYEQYF | TGTGCCAGCAGTTTCTGGCCCACCTACGAGCAGTACTTC
TRBD2 | TRBJ2-1 | TRBV5-1 | . | CASSLAGGRYNEQFF | TGCGCCAGCAGCTTAGCGGGGGGGCGATACAATGAGCAGTTCTTC
. | TRBJ2-2 | TRBV3-1 | many | CASSHSGTGELFF | TGTGCCAGCAGCCATAGCGGCACCGGGGAGCTGTTTTTT
TRBD2 | TRBJ2-5 | TRBV20-1 | . | CSARGSGLAGQETQYF | TGCAGTGCTAGAGGGTCGGGACTAGCGGGACAAGAGACCCAGTACTTC
. | TRBJ1-2 | TRBV30 | . | CAGTLRVYGYTF | TGTGCCGGGACCCTGAGGGTCTATGGCTACACCTTC
TRBD2 | TRBJ2-6 | TRBV27 | . | CASSSPSLGGKAGANVLTF | TGTGCCAGCAGTTCCCCCTCCTTGGGGGGGAAGGCTGGGGCCAACGTCCTGACTTTC
TRBD1 | TRBJ1-5 | TRBV6-1 | many | CASVGLTTGANQPQHF | TGTGCCAGCGTAGGACTCACCACAGGGGCGAATCAGCCCCAGCATTTT
. | TRBJ2-1 | TRBV19 | . | CASSLTGYNEQFF | TGTGCCAGTAGTTTGACAGGTTACAATGAGCAGTTCTTC
TRBD2 | TRBJ2-5 | TRBV12-3/TRBV12-4 | . | CTISLYGLSGRASGETQYF | TGTACCATCAGTTTATACGGTCTTAGCGGGAGGGCCTCGGGGGAGACCCAGTACTTC
. | TRBJ1-6 | TRBV11-2 | few | CASSSGGGLLSVNSPLHF | TGTGCCAGCAGCTCCGGTGGGGGTCTCTTATCAGTGAATTCACCCCTCCACTTT
. | TRBJ2-7 | TRBV6-2/TRBV6-3 | few | CASSYVGDEQYF | TGTGCCAGCAGTTACGTCGGGGACGAGCAGTACTTC
. | TRBJ1-2 | TRBV20-1 | . | CSASDGYGYTF | TGCAGTGCTAGTGACGGCTATGGCTACACCTTC
TRBD1 | TRBJ2-7 | TRBV20-1 | few | CSAEPGQGTYEQYF | TGCAGTGCGGAACCGGGACAGGGAACCTACGAGCAGTACTTC
TRBD2 | TRBJ2-7 | TRBV4-1 | few | CASSQVPSGNQYEQYF | TGCGCCAGCAGCCAAGTCCCTAGCGGGAATCAGTACGAGCAGTACTTC
TRBD2 | TRBJ2-3 | TRBV20-1 | few | CSALAGGLTDTQYF | TGCAGTGCGCTAGCGGGGGGGCTCACAGATACGCAGTATTTT
. | TRBJ2-1 | TRBV27 | few | CASSQRWLDSSNEQFF | TGTGCCAGCAGCCAAAGGTGGCTAGACAGCTCCAATGAGCAGTTCTTC
TRBD2 | TRBJ2-3 | TRBV5-1 | few | CASRVLAASTDTQYF | TGCGCCAGCAGGGTACTAGCGGCTAGCACAGATACGCAGTATTTT
. | TRBJ2-3 | TRBV5-1 | few | CASESGSGTDTQYF | TGCGCCAGCGAGAGCGGATCCGGCACAGATACGCAGTATTTT
. | TRBJ2-1 | TRBV4-3 | . | CASCRTAGTYNEQFF | TGCGCCAGCTGCAGGACAGCCGGAACGTACAATGAGCAGTTCTTC
. | TRBJ2-1 | TRBV6-6 | . | CASSPDTYNEQFF | TGTGCCAGCAGCCCGGACACTTACAATGAGCAGTTCTTC
. | TRBJ2-2 | TRBV2 | . | CASSWDTRNTGELFF | TGTGCCAGCAGCTGGGACACTAGAAACACCGGGGAGCTGTTTTTT
. | TRBJ1-2 | TRBV6-1 | many | CASSGQRGVNYGYTF | TGTGCCAGCAGTGGACAGCGCGGGGTTAACTATGGCTACACCTTC
. | TRBJ2-2 | TRBV29-1 | . | CSVERYTGELFF | TGCAGCGTTGAAAGGTACACCGGGGAGCTGTTTTTT
TRBD2 | TRBJ2-3 | TRBV4-1 | . | CASSQRTVGTRSTDTQYF | TGCGCCAGCAGCCAACGCACCGTGGGGACTAGAAGCACAGATACGCAGTATTTT